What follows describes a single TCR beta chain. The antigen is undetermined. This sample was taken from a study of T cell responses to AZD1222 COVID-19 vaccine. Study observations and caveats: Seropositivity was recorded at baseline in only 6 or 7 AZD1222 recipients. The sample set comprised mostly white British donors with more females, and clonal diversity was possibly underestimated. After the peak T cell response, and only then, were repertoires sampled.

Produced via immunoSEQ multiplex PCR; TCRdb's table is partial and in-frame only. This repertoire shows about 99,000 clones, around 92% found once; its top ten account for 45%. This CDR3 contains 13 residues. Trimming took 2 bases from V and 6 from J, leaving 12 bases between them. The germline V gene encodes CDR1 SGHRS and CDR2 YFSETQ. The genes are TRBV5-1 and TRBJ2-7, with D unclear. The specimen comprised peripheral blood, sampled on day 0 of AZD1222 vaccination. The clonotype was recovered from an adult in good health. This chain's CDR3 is CASSFREFGEQYF. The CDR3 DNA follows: TGCGCCAGCAGCTTTAGGGAATTTGGCGAGCAGTACTTC. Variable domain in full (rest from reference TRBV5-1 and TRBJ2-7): KAGVTQTPRYLIKTRGQQVTLSCSPISGHRSVSWYQQTPGQGLQFLFEYFSETQRNKGNFPGRFSGRQFSNSRSEMNVSTLELGDSALYLCASSFREFGEQYFGPGTRLTVT.